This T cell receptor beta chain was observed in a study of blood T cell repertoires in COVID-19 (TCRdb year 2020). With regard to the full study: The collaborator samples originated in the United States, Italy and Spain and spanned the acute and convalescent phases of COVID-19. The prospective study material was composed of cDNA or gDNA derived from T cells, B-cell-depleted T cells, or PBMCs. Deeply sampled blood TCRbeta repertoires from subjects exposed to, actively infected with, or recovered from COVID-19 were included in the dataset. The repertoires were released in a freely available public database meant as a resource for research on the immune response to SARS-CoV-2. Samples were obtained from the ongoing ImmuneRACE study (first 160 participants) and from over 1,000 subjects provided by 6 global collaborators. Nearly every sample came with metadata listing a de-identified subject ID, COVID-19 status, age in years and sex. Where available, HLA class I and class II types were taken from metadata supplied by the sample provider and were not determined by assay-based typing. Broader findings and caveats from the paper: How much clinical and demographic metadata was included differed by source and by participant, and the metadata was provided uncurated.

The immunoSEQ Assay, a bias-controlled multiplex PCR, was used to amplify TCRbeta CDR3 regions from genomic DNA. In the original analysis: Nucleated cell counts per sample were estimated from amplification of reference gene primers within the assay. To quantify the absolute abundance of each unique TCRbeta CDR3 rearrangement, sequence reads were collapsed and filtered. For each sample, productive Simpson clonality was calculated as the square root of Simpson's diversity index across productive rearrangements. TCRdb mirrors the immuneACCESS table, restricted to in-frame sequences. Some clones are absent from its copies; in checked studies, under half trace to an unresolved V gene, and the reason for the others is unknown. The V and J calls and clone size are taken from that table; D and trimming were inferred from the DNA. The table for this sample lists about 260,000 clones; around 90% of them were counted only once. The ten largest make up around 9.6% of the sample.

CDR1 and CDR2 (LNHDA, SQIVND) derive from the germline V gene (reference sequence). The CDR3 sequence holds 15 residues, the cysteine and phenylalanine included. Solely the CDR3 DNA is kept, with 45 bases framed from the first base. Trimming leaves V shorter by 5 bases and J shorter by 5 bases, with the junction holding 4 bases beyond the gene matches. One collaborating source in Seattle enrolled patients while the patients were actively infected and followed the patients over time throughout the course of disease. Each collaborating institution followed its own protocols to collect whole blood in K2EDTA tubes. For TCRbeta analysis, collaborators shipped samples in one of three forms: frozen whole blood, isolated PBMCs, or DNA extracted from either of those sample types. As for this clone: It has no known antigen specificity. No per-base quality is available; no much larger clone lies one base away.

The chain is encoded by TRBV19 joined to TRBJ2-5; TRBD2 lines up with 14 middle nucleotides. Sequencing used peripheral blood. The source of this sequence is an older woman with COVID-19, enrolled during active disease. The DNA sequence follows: TGTGCCAGTAGTCGCGGACTAGCGGGAGGCGAGACCCAGTACTTC. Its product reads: CASSRGLAGGETQYF.